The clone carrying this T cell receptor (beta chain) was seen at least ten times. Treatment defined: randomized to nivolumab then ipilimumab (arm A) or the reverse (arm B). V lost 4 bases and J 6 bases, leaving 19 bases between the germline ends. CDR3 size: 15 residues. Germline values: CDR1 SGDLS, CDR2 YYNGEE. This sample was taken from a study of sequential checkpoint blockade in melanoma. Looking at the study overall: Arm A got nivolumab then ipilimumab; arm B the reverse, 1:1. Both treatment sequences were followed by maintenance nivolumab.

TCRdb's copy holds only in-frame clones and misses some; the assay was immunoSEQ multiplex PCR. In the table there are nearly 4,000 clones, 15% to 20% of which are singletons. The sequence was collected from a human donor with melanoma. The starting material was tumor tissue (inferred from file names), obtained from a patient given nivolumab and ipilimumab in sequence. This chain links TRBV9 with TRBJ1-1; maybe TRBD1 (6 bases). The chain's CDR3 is CASSLIQGRRAEAFF. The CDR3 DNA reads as TGTGCCAGCAGCTTAATACAGGGTAGAAGGGCTGAAGCTTTCTTT. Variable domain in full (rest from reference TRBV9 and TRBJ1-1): DSGVTQTPKHLITATGQRVTLRCSPRSGDLSVYWYQQSLDQGLQFLIQYYNGEERAKGNILERFSAQQFPDLHSELNLSSLELGDSALYFCASSLIQGRRAEAFFGQGTRLTVV.